This passage covers 9 T cell receptor beta chains from one sample sequenced in a study of blood T cell repertoires in COVID-19 (dated by TCRdb to 2019 to 2021). The method was the immunoSEQ multiplex PCR assay. TCRdb carries this immuneACCESS record with in-frame sequences only. Its versions omit some clonotypes, under half of them owing to an unresolved V gene in the studies checked, with the rest unexplained. For this sample there are approximately 250,000 clones; approximately 85% appear just once. About 9.1% of the sample comes from the top ten. The sample comprised PBMCs or T cells enriched from blood (not recorded which). These receptors were obtained from a woman in her fifties or sixties with acute COVID-19.

DNA for the CDR3: TGTGCCAGCAGTTACGCTGGACAGGTAAACACTGAAGCTTTCTTT. This encodes CASSYAGQVNTEAFF. The V and J genes are TRBV6-5 and TRBJ1-1; 7 bases agree with TRBD1. Germline CDR1 is MNHEY and CDR2 is SVGAGI. V shed 2 bases, J shed 2 bases, and the junction held 5 bases outside the gene matches. There are 15 residues in the CDR3.

The rearrangement joins TRBV27 to TRBJ2-7; 12 nucleotides agree with TRBD1. Per germline, CDR1 MNHEY and CDR2 SMNVEV (reference sequence). The CDR3 totals 15 residues. V lost 4 bases, J lost 3 bases, and 4 bases stayed unmatched. This CDR3 is CASSSRDRGLYEQYF. DNA for the CDR3: TGTGCCAGCAGTTCCCGGGACAGGGGGCTCTACGAGCAGTACTTC.

The chain uses TRBV6-2 or TRBV6-3 and TRBJ1-2; TRBD1 matches 9 bases. Unmatched junction bases numbered 4, after V lost 2 bases and J lost 3 bases. CDR1 and CDR2 from the germline V gene are MNHEY and SVGEGT. The CDR3 is made up of 15 amino acids. CDR3 coding DNA: TGTGCCAGCAGTTACGAGACAGGGGGTTACTATGGCTACACCTTC. Translated: CASSYETGGYYGYTF.

The genes are TRBV27 and TRBJ1-4; D is ambiguous. The CDR3 is 14 amino acids. The V and J ends lost 5 bases and 8 bases respectively, with 15 bases between them. The germline CDR1 and CDR2 sequences are MNHEY and SMNVEV (reference sequence). The CDR3 sequence is CASSPRGEQEKLFF. The CDR3 DNA sequence: TGTGCCAGCAGTCCACGGGGAGAACAAGAAAAACTGTTTTTT.

The gene calls are TRBV4-3 and TRBJ1-4, with TRBD1 as a possible D gene (5 bases). The germline V gene has CDR1 LGHNA and CDR2 YSLEER. V lost 1 base to trimming and J lost 8 bases, with 14 bases between them. There are 15 residues in the CDR3. CDR3 sequence reads: CASSQARGLTEKLFF. The DNA for the CDR3 is TGCGCCAGCAGCCAAGCGAGGGGACTAACCGAAAAACTGTTTTTT.

The chain links TRBV12-3 or TRBV12-4 to TRBJ1-6, with unresolved D. V lost 7 bases to trimming and J lost 7 bases, with 11 bases between them. The CDR3 is made up of 13 amino acids. This chain's CDR3 is CASTSTGNSPLHF. The CDR3 DNA reads as TGTGCCAGCACCTCCACGGGGAATTCACCCCTCCACTTT.

The chain links TRBV7-9 to TRBJ1-1; D is perhaps TRBD1 (5 bases). Germline CDR1 and CDR2: SEHNR and FQNEAQ (reference sequence). Trimming shortened V by 5 bases and J by 7 bases, and 17 bases separated the two germline ends. This CDR3 region has 14 residues. CDR3: CASSPRGDAGEAFF. CDR3 DNA sequence: TGTGCCAGCAGCCCCCGGGGGGACGCGGGTGAAGCTTTCTTT.

The gene calls are TRBV11-2 and TRBJ2-7, with D perhaps matching TRBD1 (5 bases). CDR1 SGHAT and CDR2 FQNNGV come from the germline V gene. This CDR3 is built from 15 residues. Trimming shortened V by 1 base and J by 2 bases, and 12 bases separated the two germline ends. CDR3 DNA: TGTGCCAGCAGCTTAGCCGACAGTCATGCCTACGAGCAGTACTTC. Encoded protein: CASSLADSHAYEQYF. The full variable domain, with the rest looked up from reference TRBV11-2 and TRBJ2-7, is EAGVAQSPRYKIIEKRQSVAFWCNPISGHATLYWYQQILGQGPKLLIQFQNNGVVDDSQLPKDRFSAERLKGVDSTLKIQPAKLEDSAVYLCASSLADSHAYEQYFGPGTRLTVT.

This clone showed up just once. The chain uses TRBV14 and TRBJ2-1, with 7 bases fitting TRBD1. The CDR3 covers 16 residues. Germline CDR1 and CDR2: SGHDN and FVKESK. J was trimmed by 4 bases and V by 1 base; bases with no gene match: 7. The CDR3 region has the DNA TGTGCCAGCAGCCAAGGGTTGAGACAGGGTTACAATGAGCAGTTCTTC. Its protein is CASSQGLRQGYNEQFF. Supplemented by reference TRBV14 and TRBJ2-1, the full variable domain reads EAGVTQFPSHSVIEKGQTVTLRCDPISGHDNLYWYRRVMGKEIKFLLHFVKESKQDESGMPNNRFLAERTGGTYSTLKVQPAELEDSGVYFCASSQGLRQGYNEQFFGPGTRLTVL.